The rows below give T cell receptor beta chains drawn from one sample of a study of blood T cell repertoires in COVID-19. Sequencing used immunoSEQ multiplex PCR; TCRdb keeps in-frame clones, though not all of them. The sample has about 160,000 clones, approximately 88% seen once. The source material was peripheral blood. These receptor sequences come from a woman aged 80 or older with active or convalescent COVID-19. The CDR3 runs from the conserved cysteine through the conserved F or W. Each record gives: CDR3 protein, CDR3 DNA, V gene, J gene, clone size, D gene. The D gene is left open where the match is weak. The listing skips clone size in some rows; elsewhere it reads once, few, many or a size class.

cdr3_aa: CASSMEGTGDNSPLHF
cdr3_nt: TGTGCCAGTAGTATGGAAGGGACAGGGGATAATTCACCCCTCCACTTT
v_call: TRBV19
j_call: TRBJ1-6
clone_size: once
d_call: TRBD1

cdr3_aa: CASSLGQGGNYGYTF
cdr3_nt: TGTGCCAGCAGTCTCGGACAGGGGGGGAACTATGGCTACACCTTC
v_call: TRBV25-1
j_call: TRBJ1-2
clone_size: NA
d_call: TRBD1

cdr3_aa: CASTLQGNTEAFF
cdr3_nt: TGTGCCAGCACACTACAGGGGAACACTGAAGCTTTCTTT
v_call: TRBV12-3/TRBV12-4
j_call: TRBJ1-1
clone_size: NA
d_call: NA

cdr3_aa: CASSHPGTSGGYEQYF
cdr3_nt: TGCGCCAGCAGCCATCCTGGGACTAGCGGGGGCTACGAGCAGTACTTC
v_call: TRBV4-1
j_call: TRBJ2-7
clone_size: NA
d_call: TRBD2

cdr3_aa: CASSLPGSSYEQYF
cdr3_nt: TGTGCCAGCAGCTTACCCGGGAGTTCCTACGAGCAGTACTTC
v_call: TRBV5-6
j_call: TRBJ2-7
clone_size: NA
d_call: NA

cdr3_aa: CASSQWASGGEADTQYF
cdr3_nt: TGTGCCAGCAGCCAATGGGCTAGCGGGGGGGAGGCAGATACGCAGTATTTT
v_call: TRBV3-1/TRBV3-2
j_call: TRBJ2-3
clone_size: NA
d_call: TRBD2

cdr3_aa: CASRQYSEAFF
cdr3_nt: TGTGCCAGCAGACAGTATTCTGAAGCTTTCTTT
v_call: TRBV7-9
j_call: TRBJ1-1
clone_size: NA
d_call: NA

cdr3_aa: CASSYSEANYGYTF
cdr3_nt: TGTGCCAGCAGTTACTCTGAAGCGAACTATGGCTACACCTTC
v_call: TRBV6-6
j_call: TRBJ1-2
clone_size: NA
d_call: NA

cdr3_aa: CASRGEGWNTGELFF
cdr3_nt: TGTGCCAGTAGAGGGGAGGGATGGAACACCGGGGAGCTGTTTTTT
v_call: TRBV19
j_call: TRBJ2-2
clone_size: NA
d_call: TRBD2

cdr3_aa: CAFDRVGSPLHF
cdr3_nt: TGTGCCTTCGACAGGGTGGGTTCACCCCTCCACTTT
v_call: TRBV30
j_call: TRBJ1-6
clone_size: NA
d_call: TRBD1

cdr3_aa: CASSPRTAYGYTF
cdr3_nt: TGTGCCAGCAGCCCCCGGACAGCCTATGGCTACACCTTC
v_call: TRBV6-5
j_call: TRBJ1-2
clone_size: NA
d_call: NA

cdr3_aa: CANSGGVTDTQYF
cdr3_nt: TGTGCCAATAGCGGGGGAGTCACAGATACGCAGTATTTT
v_call: TRBV10-3
j_call: TRBJ2-3
clone_size: NA
d_call: TRBD2

cdr3_aa: CASSQTEREAFF
cdr3_nt: TGTGCCAGCAGCCAGACCGAGAGGGAAGCTTTCTTT
v_call: TRBV3-1/TRBV3-2
j_call: TRBJ1-1
clone_size: NA
d_call: NA

cdr3_aa: CASSIEGKRLPGNTIYF
cdr3_nt: TGTGCCAGTAGTATAGAGGGTAAAAGACTTCCAGGAAACACCATATATTTT
v_call: TRBV19
j_call: TRBJ1-3
clone_size: few
d_call: NA

cdr3_aa: CASSTGTGHTEAFF
cdr3_nt: TGTGCCAGCAGCACCGGGACAGGGCACACTGAAGCTTTCTTT
v_call: TRBV9
j_call: TRBJ1-1
clone_size: NA
d_call: TRBD1

cdr3_aa: CSVEGGGAGANYGYTF
cdr3_nt: TGCAGCGTTGAAGGAGGGGGGGCCGGAGCTAACTATGGCTACACCTTC
v_call: TRBV29-1
j_call: TRBJ1-2
clone_size: few
d_call: NA

cdr3_aa: CASSPVSGDSDTQYF
cdr3_nt: TGTGCCAGCAGCCCCGTCTCGGGGGACTCAGATACGCAGTATTTT
v_call: TRBV7-2
j_call: TRBJ2-3
clone_size: few
d_call: NA

cdr3_aa: CASSIATGEWNTIYF
cdr3_nt: TGTGCCAGTAGTATCGCGACAGGGGAGTGGAACACCATATATTTT
v_call: TRBV19
j_call: TRBJ1-3
clone_size: once
d_call: TRBD1

cdr3_aa: CASSVNRGLNQPQHF
cdr3_nt: TGTGCCAGCAGTGTGAACAGGGGCCTCAATCAGCCCCAGCATTTT
v_call: TRBV27
j_call: TRBJ1-5
clone_size: NA
d_call: TRBD1

cdr3_aa: CATSRDRFDEPQHF
cdr3_nt: TGTGCCACCAGCAGAGATCGGTTTGATGAGCCCCAGCATTTT
v_call: TRBV15
j_call: TRBJ1-5
clone_size: NA
d_call: NA

cdr3_aa: CASSIGGGNYGYTF
cdr3_nt: TGTGCCAGTAGTATCGGGGGTGGAAACTATGGCTACACCTTC
v_call: TRBV19
j_call: TRBJ1-2
clone_size: NA
d_call: NA

cdr3_aa: CATTSGGFNSPLHF
cdr3_nt: TGTGCCACTACCAGTGGGGGGTTTAATTCACCCCTCCACTTT
v_call: TRBV6-5
j_call: TRBJ1-6
clone_size: NA
d_call: NA

cdr3_aa: CASSEAPGVGWFLTF
cdr3_nt: TGTGCCAGCAGTGAAGCCCCAGGGGTCGGTTGGTTTCTCACCTTC
v_call: TRBV6-1
j_call: TRBJ1-2
clone_size: NA
d_call: NA

cdr3_aa: CASSRGGGGYQETQYF
cdr3_nt: TGTGCCAGCAGCCGCGGGGGGGGCGGCTACCAAGAGACCCAGTACTTC
v_call: TRBV5-8
j_call: TRBJ2-5
clone_size: NA
d_call: TRBD2

cdr3_aa: CASSSTSGGARDTQYF
cdr3_nt: TGTGCCAGCAGTTCCACTAGCGGGGGGGCAAGGGATACGCAGTATTTT
v_call: TRBV6-5
j_call: TRBJ2-3
clone_size: once
d_call: TRBD2

cdr3_aa: CASSLGPRVEGYTF
cdr3_nt: TGCGCCAGCAGCTTGGGCCCCAGGGTGGAGGGCTACACCTTC
v_call: TRBV5-1
j_call: TRBJ1-2
clone_size: NA
d_call: NA

cdr3_aa: CASSPEGGRSNQPQHF
cdr3_nt: TGCGCCAGCAGCCCTGAGGGGGGGCGCAGCAATCAGCCCCAGCATTTT
v_call: TRBV5-1
j_call: TRBJ1-5
clone_size: NA
d_call: NA

cdr3_aa: CASSSGGRGLETQYF
cdr3_nt: TGTGCCAGCAGCTCCGGGGGGAGAGGGCTGGAGACCCAGTACTTC
v_call: TRBV7-9
j_call: TRBJ2-5
clone_size: NA
d_call: TRBD2

cdr3_aa: CASSSVDSAEKHF
cdr3_nt: TGTGCCAGCAGCTCAGTAGACAGCGCGGAAAAGCATTTT
v_call: TRBV11-2
j_call: TRBJ1-5
clone_size: few
d_call: NA

cdr3_aa: CASSPQMRDTEAFF
cdr3_nt: TGTGCCAGCAGTCCCCAGATGCGGGACACTGAAGCTTTCTTT
v_call: TRBV6-2/TRBV6-3
j_call: TRBJ1-1
clone_size: NA
d_call: NA

cdr3_aa: CASSPGGASTDTQYF
cdr3_nt: TGCGCCAGCAGCCCAGGGGGCGCTAGCACAGATACGCAGTATTTT
v_call: TRBV5-1
j_call: TRBJ2-3
clone_size: NA
d_call: TRBD1

cdr3_aa: CASRPGQVANTEAFF
cdr3_nt: TGTGCCAGCAGGCCTGGACAGGTCGCGAACACTGAAGCTTTCTTT
v_call: TRBV6-6
j_call: TRBJ1-1
clone_size: NA
d_call: TRBD1

cdr3_aa: CASRGDRPYGYTF
cdr3_nt: TGCGCCAGCAGAGGGGACAGGCCTTATGGCTACACCTTC
v_call: TRBV10-1
j_call: TRBJ1-2
clone_size: NA
d_call: TRBD1

cdr3_aa: CASSLESGKGGYTF
cdr3_nt: TGCGCCAGCAGCTTGGAGTCGGGGAAGGGTGGCTACACCTTC
v_call: TRBV5-1
j_call: TRBJ1-2
clone_size: NA
d_call: NA

cdr3_aa: CASRTEAYEQYF
cdr3_nt: TGTGCCAGTAGGACAGAGGCCTACGAGCAGTACTTC
v_call: TRBV19
j_call: TRBJ2-7
clone_size: once
d_call: NA

cdr3_aa: CAWGDSGSPLHF
cdr3_nt: TGTGCCTGGGGAGACAGCGGTTCACCCCTCCACTTT
v_call: TRBV30
j_call: TRBJ1-6
clone_size: NA
d_call: NA

cdr3_aa: CASSFIQLNTGELFF
cdr3_nt: TGTGCCAGCAGCTTTATACAGTTGAACACCGGGGAGCTGTTTTTT
v_call: TRBV7-8
j_call: TRBJ2-2
clone_size: NA
d_call: NA

cdr3_aa: CATSRDRGLNYGYTF
cdr3_nt: TGTGCCACCAGCAGGGACAGGGGGCTTAACTATGGCTACACCTTC
v_call: TRBV15
j_call: TRBJ1-2
clone_size: NA
d_call: TRBD1

cdr3_aa: CASTPGQGRTDTQYF
cdr3_nt: TGCGCCAGCACCCCGGGACAGGGGCGCACAGATACGCAGTATTTT
v_call: TRBV4-1
j_call: TRBJ2-3
clone_size: NA
d_call: TRBD1

cdr3_aa: CAISESEADTQYF
cdr3_nt: TGTGCCATCAGTGAGTCTGAGGCAGATACGCAGTATTTT
v_call: TRBV10-3
j_call: TRBJ2-3
clone_size: NA
d_call: NA

cdr3_aa: CSASRGTRAYEQYF
cdr3_nt: TGCAGTGCTAGTAGGGGGACTAGGGCCTACGAGCAGTACTTC
v_call: TRBV20-1
j_call: TRBJ2-7
clone_size: NA
d_call: TRBD2

cdr3_aa: CASSYRTGVDTGELFF
cdr3_nt: TGTGCCAGCAGCTACCGGACAGGGGTGGACACCGGGGAGCTGTTTTTT
v_call: TRBV7-9
j_call: TRBJ2-2
clone_size: NA
d_call: TRBD1

cdr3_aa: CASSIRTGPGGYTF
cdr3_nt: TGTGCCAGTAGTATCCGGACAGGCCCAGGCGGCTACACCTTC
v_call: TRBV19
j_call: TRBJ1-2
clone_size: once
d_call: TRBD1

cdr3_aa: CASSSPTSRGNEQFF
cdr3_nt: TGTGCCAGCAGTTCTCCCACCTCCCGGGGGAATGAGCAGTTCTTC
v_call: TRBV7-2
j_call: TRBJ2-1
clone_size: NA
d_call: NA

cdr3_aa: CNEKSGTVNSGNTIYF
cdr3_nt: TGCAACGAAAAATCCGGGACAGTTAACTCTGGAAACACCATATATTTT
v_call: TRBV29-1
j_call: TRBJ1-3
clone_size: NA
d_call: TRBD1

cdr3_aa: CASSLGGQGRGGNYEQYF
cdr3_nt: TGTGCCAGCAGCTTAGGGGGACAGGGGAGGGGAGGGAACTACGAGCAGTACTTC
v_call: TRBV7-6
j_call: TRBJ2-7
clone_size: NA
d_call: TRBD1

cdr3_aa: CASSSPGTYSYEQYF
cdr3_nt: TGTGCCAGCAGCTCTCCCGGGACATACTCCTACGAGCAGTACTTC
v_call: TRBV7-2
j_call: TRBJ2-7
clone_size: NA
d_call: NA

cdr3_aa: CASRMRDRGRTGEQFF
cdr3_nt: TGTGCCAGCAGAATGCGGGACAGGGGGAGGACGGGAGAGCAGTTCTTC
v_call: TRBV13
j_call: TRBJ2-1
clone_size: NA
d_call: TRBD1

cdr3_aa: CASSYGGGNTEAFF
cdr3_nt: TGTGCCAGCAGTTACGGGGGGGGGAACACTGAAGCTTTCTTT
v_call: TRBV6-5
j_call: TRBJ1-1
clone_size: NA
d_call: NA

cdr3_aa: CAATRGMNTDTQYF
cdr3_nt: TGTGCCGCTACCAGGGGGATGAACACAGATACGCAGTATTTT
v_call: TRBV6-5
j_call: TRBJ2-3
clone_size: NA
d_call: TRBD1

cdr3_aa: CASSILAGAWETQYF
cdr3_nt: TGTGCCAGCAGCATCTTAGCGGGGGCCTGGGAGACCCAGTACTTC
v_call: TRBV7-2
j_call: TRBJ2-5
clone_size: NA
d_call: TRBD2

cdr3_aa: CASSSKQGYNQPQHF
cdr3_nt: TGTGCCAGCAGCTCAAAACAGGGTTACAATCAGCCCCAGCATTTT
v_call: TRBV28
j_call: TRBJ1-5
clone_size: few
d_call: NA

cdr3_aa: CASSYGQGEQETQYF
cdr3_nt: TGTGCCAGCAGTTACGGACAGGGGGAGCAAGAGACCCAGTACTTC
v_call: TRBV6-6
j_call: TRBJ2-5
clone_size: NA
d_call: TRBD1

cdr3_aa: CASSLEEGRSSTEAFF
cdr3_nt: TGCGCCAGCAGCTTGGAGGAGGGGAGGAGCAGCACTGAAGCTTTCTTT
v_call: TRBV5-1
j_call: TRBJ1-1
clone_size: NA
d_call: NA

cdr3_aa: CASSYGTELHGYTF
cdr3_nt: TGTGCCAGCAGTTACGGGACAGAACTTCATGGCTACACCTTC
v_call: TRBV6-6
j_call: TRBJ1-2
clone_size: NA
d_call: TRBD1

cdr3_aa: CASSYGTGRAEPQHF
cdr3_nt: TGTGCCAGCAGCTACGGGACAGGGAGGGCAGAGCCCCAGCATTTT
v_call: TRBV7-9
j_call: TRBJ1-5
clone_size: NA
d_call: TRBD1

cdr3_aa: CAYRGGSGGYTF
cdr3_nt: TGTGCCTACAGGGGGGGTTCGGGTGGCTACACCTTC
v_call: TRBV30
j_call: TRBJ1-2
clone_size: once
d_call: TRBD1

cdr3_aa: CASRGASSDTQYF
cdr3_nt: TGTGCCAGCCGGGGGGCTTCTTCAGATACGCAGTATTTT
v_call: TRBV6-5
j_call: TRBJ2-3
clone_size: NA
d_call: NA

cdr3_aa: CASSVNRGRAFTDTQYF
cdr3_nt: TGCGCCAGCAGCGTTAACAGGGGGCGAGCTTTCACAGATACGCAGTATTTT
v_call: TRBV5-1
j_call: TRBJ2-3
clone_size: NA
d_call: TRBD1

cdr3_aa: CASSLGGRLYTEAFF
cdr3_nt: TGTGCCAGCAGCTTAGGAGGCAGATTGTACACTGAAGCTTTCTTT
v_call: TRBV11-2
j_call: TRBJ1-1
clone_size: NA
d_call: NA